This T cell receptor (beta chain) was identified during a study of cytomegalovirus exposure and HLA in healthy donors. There are a few counts of this clone. The antigen is unknown. Trimming removed 0 bases from V and 11 bases from J, with 13 bases in between. The germline gives CDR1 LGHNA, CDR2 YSLEER. This CDR3 is 13 amino acids long. Study conclusions and caveats: Reports indicated that the classifier achieved high specificity and sensitivity in diagnosing cytomegalovirus status. Associated with cytomegalovirus, according to the listing, were 150 to 200 TCR beta chains. Highest at DRB1 and lowest at HLA-C, TCR association rates differed among HLA loci in a later analysis. Based on reports, TCR beta sequences accurately predicted HLA-A and HLA-B alleles for most subjects.

The study ran its PCR with 60 Vbeta and 13 Jbeta primers. The repertoire was sequenced with immunoSEQ multiplex PCR; TCRdb's copy has only in-frame clones and lacks some. The table lists under 200,000 clones, roughly 80% of them singletons, with just over 4.5% in the top ten. V usage is TRBV4-3 and J usage is TRBJ1-1; D may be TRBD1 (5 bases). The sequence derives from a woman aged 50 to 65 in good health and CMV-seropositive. The material sequenced was PBMCs. The CDR3 sequence: CASSQDTGDWAFF. CDR3 bases: TGCGCCAGCAGCCAAGATACCGGGGACTGGGCTTTCTTT.